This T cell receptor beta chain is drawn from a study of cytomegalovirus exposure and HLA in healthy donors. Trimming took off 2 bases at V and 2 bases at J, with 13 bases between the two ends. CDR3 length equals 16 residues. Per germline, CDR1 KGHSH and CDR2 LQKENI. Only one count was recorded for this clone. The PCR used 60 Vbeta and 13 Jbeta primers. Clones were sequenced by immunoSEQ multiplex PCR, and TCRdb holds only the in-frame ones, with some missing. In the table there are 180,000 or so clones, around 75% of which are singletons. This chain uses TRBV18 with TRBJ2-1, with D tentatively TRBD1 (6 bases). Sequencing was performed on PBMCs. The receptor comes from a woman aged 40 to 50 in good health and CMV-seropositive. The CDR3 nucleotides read TGTGCCAGCTCACCAAGGAGGCCAGGGGCCTACAATGAGCAGTTCTTC. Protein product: CASSPRRPGAYNEQFF.